These T cell receptor beta chains were read from a single sample in a study of early T cells in non-severe SARS-CoV-2 infection. MiXCR was run by TCRdb on the 5' RACE reads, yielding one entry per CDR3 protein. The sample lists roughly 25,000 distinct CDR3 sequences, about 4.5% occurring once. The sequenced sample consisted of whole blood. All receptors derive from an adult who was a healthcare worker with PCR-confirmed SARS-CoV-2 infection or an uninfected control (not recorded which). The CDR3 runs from the conserved cysteine through the conserved F or W. Only part of the rows carry a size: once, few, many, or a class if the clone is expanded.

CDR3	size	V	J
CASSQPRGDEQFF	-	TRBV11-3	TRBJ2-1
CSASYVNQPQHF	many	TRBV20-1	TRBJ1-5
CASSHQTGGSYEQYF	many	TRBV4-1	TRBJ2-7
CASSQDGQGNYGYTF	many	TRBV4-3	TRBJ1-2
CASRLTGNKGNEQFF	few	TRBV5-1	TRBJ2-1
CASSFLTGGYEQYF	many	TRBV6-6	TRBJ2-7
CATLAGDPSGAGELFF	many	TRBV6-1	TRBJ2-2
CASGSGSEAFF	many	TRBV7-6	TRBJ1-1
CASSYSISTSSRNTIYF	few	TRBV6-5	TRBJ1-3
CSARQEGTDTQYF	-	TRBV20-1	TRBJ2-3
CSARLDSPPAQYF	many	TRBV20-1	TRBJ2-3
CASTPPGEAQYF	many	TRBV7-9	TRBJ2-7
CASSPRDGGPNEQFF	-	TRBV11-3	TRBJ2-1
CASSYLGAAPNTEAFF	many	TRBV6-5	TRBJ1-1
CASSQTVTYNSPLHF	many	TRBV6-5	TRBJ1-6
CASSQVGGSEAFF	many	TRBV3-1	TRBJ1-1
CASSPRQGYEQYF	many	TRBV7-8	TRBJ2-7
CASRRDEEYGYTF	many	TRBV12-2	TRBJ1-2
CASSYQTTSGRRNEQFF	-	TRBV28	TRBJ2-1
CATIHSGTGGGKLFF	many	TRBV15	TRBJ1-4
CASNRGETQYF	few	TRBV6-2/TRBV6-3	TRBJ2-5
CASSLPSSYNEQFF	many	TRBV5-1	TRBJ2-1
CASSPPSRGSNTEAFF	many	TRBV18	TRBJ1-1
CASRGQSLRDGYTF	many	TRBV14	TRBJ1-2
CASSQTPGANVLTF	many	TRBV7-9	TRBJ2-6
CASSSYDGYSPLHF	many	TRBV4-1	TRBJ1-6
CASSFSGDKNIQYF	many	TRBV7-2	TRBJ2-4
CASSQGQGGFEETQYF	many	TRBV4-2	TRBJ2-5
CATNLLEGNNEQFF	many	TRBV15	TRBJ2-1
CASRKAGGSYEQYF	-	TRBV19	TRBJ2-7
CSATQGGREFF	many	TRBV29-1	TRBJ2-1
CASSSRGGLEGDTQYF	many	TRBV7-3	TRBJ2-3
CAYSVPGQGNNEQFF	many	TRBV12-2	TRBJ2-1
CASSQILAGGAETQYF	many	TRBV4-3	TRBJ2-5
CSVGGPDTEAFF	few	TRBV29-1	TRBJ1-1
CASSRAALQLPSSNSPLHF	many	TRBV4-1	TRBJ1-6
CASSHGPGSYNEQFF	many	TRBV4-3	TRBJ2-1
CSVGGSDFSSEQYF	many	TRBV29-1	TRBJ2-7
CASSSDLAVNTGELFF	many	TRBV6-5	TRBJ2-2
CASSTPGLAVVVF	many	TRBV3-1	TRBJ2-1
CSVGGGVQGTQYF	many	TRBV29-1	TRBJ2-5
CSATRSREGEQFF	many	TRBV20-1	TRBJ2-1
CASSLHPGKETQYF	many	TRBV7-2	TRBJ2-5
CASSQIGEGNAFF	few	TRBV3-1	TRBJ1-1
CASSRGTDNTGELFF	many	TRBV7-6	TRBJ2-2
CASSLAGIDTGELFF	many	TRBV11-2	TRBJ2-2
CSVGETSQETQYF	many	TRBV29-1	TRBJ2-5
CASSLEYQETQYF	-	TRBV12-3/TRBV12-4	TRBJ2-5
CASTSGRDRGESGRASPDNEQFF	many	TRBV6-9	TRBJ2-1
CASTQPGGIGEQFF	many	TRBV12-3/TRBV12-4	TRBJ2-1
CASSSRRWGSYEQYF	-	TRBV28	TRBJ2-7
CASSLNGGRAAETQYF	medium-sized	TRBV7-9	TRBJ2-5
CASTREGADTQYF	many	TRBV2	TRBJ2-3
CASRVSGSYNEQFF	few	TRBV14	TRBJ2-1
CASSRRTSGRDTQYF	many	TRBV11-2	TRBJ2-3
CSVIFWGRSTDTQYF	many	TRBV29-1	TRBJ2-3
CASSFGGLALVNEQFF	few	TRBV2	TRBJ2-1
CSVESRSDTQYF	medium-sized	TRBV29-1	TRBJ2-3
CASSALAYEQYF	many	TRBV2	TRBJ2-7